A single T cell receptor (beta chain) is shown here with its context. This entry comes from a study of blood T cell repertoires in COVID-19. CDR1 is KGHSH, CDR2 LQKENI, per germline. The CDR3 runs to 16 residues. The V and J ends lost 2 bases and 6 bases, in that order; junction bases with no gene match: 9. The method was immunoSEQ multiplex PCR; TCRdb's version includes in-frame clones alone and lacks a portion of them. This table has roughly 52,000 clones, approximately 85% appearing once. This sequence originates from a human donor in a cohort sampled during active COVID-19. The specimen sequenced was peripheral blood. The chain has TRBV18 and TRBJ2-2; 7 bases are shared with TRBD1. The CDR3 is CASSPALGGASGELFF. CDR3 DNA sequence: TGTGCCAGCTCACCAGCGCTAGGGGGCGCTTCCGGGGAGCTGTTTTTT.